These 14 T cell receptor beta chains were all obtained from the same sample, sequenced in a study of T cell responses to AZD1222 COVID-19 vaccine. Measured with immunoSEQ multiplex PCR; TCRdb has only the in-frame clones, and not every one. In the table there are some 110,000 clones, roughly 87% of which are singletons. The sample here was peripheral blood, taken on day 0 of AZD1222 vaccination. The origin of the receptors is an adult in good health.

The chain uses TRBV29-1 and TRBJ1-1; D is uncertain. The germline V gene encodes CDR1 SQVTM and CDR2 ANQGSEA. The CDR3 runs 12 residues. V lost 6 bases and J 7 bases, leaving 15 bases between the germline ends. For the CDR3, the DNA is TGCAGCGTGGGCCACTTTGTTAGTGAAGCTTTCTTT. It codes for CSVGHFVSEAFF.

The V gene is TRBV30, the J gene TRBJ1-1; maybe TRBD1 (5 bases). Deletions cut 4 bases from V and 1 base from J, with 13 bases between. This CDR3 spans 14 amino acids. Germline lookup yields CDR1 GTSNPN and CDR2 SVGIG (reference sequence). CDR3 nucleotides: TGTGCCTGGAAGCGTCGGACACAGAACACTGAAGCTTTCTTT. Translation gives CAWKRRTQNTEAFF.

This clone appeared a few times. The gene calls are TRBV7-9 and TRBJ2-3; TRBD2 agrees at 15 bases. The CDR3 is 19 residues long. Germline CDR1 reads SEHNR; CDR2 reads FQNEAQ (reference sequence). The ends lost 1 base at V and 5 bases at J; junction bases unmatched: 10. The CDR3 DNA follows: TGTGCCAGCAGCTTAGTCGGACTAGCGGGGGGGGCACGGGTAGATACGCAGTATTTT. This translates into CASSLVGLAGGARVDTQYF.

The J gene is TRBJ2-7, the V gene TRBV28; 7 bases agree with TRBD2. Germline CDR1 reads MDHEN; CDR2 reads SYDVKM. With V trimmed by 5 bases and J by 6 bases, 10 bases remained unmatched. The CDR3 runs to 14 residues. Here the CDR3 DNA reads TGTGCCAGCAGTCCTCCGCGGGAGTATAGCGAGCAGTACTTC. Amino acids: CASSPPREYSEQYF.

The chain joins TRBV10-3 to TRBJ2-7; 8 bases align to TRBD1. The CDR3 length is 14 residues. With V trimmed by 7 bases and J by 1 base, 6 bases remained unmatched. Germline CDR1 reads ENHRY; CDR2 reads SYGVKD. CDR3 loop: CAITTDRDSYEQYF. DNA for the CDR3: TGTGCCATCACCACGGACAGGGATTCCTACGAGCAGTACTTC.

This chain links TRBV28 with TRBJ1-2; D gene unclear. Germline loops: CDR1 MDHEN, CDR2 SYDVKM. The CDR3 spans 18 residues. Trimming cost V 7 bases and J 0 bases, with 24 bases left between them. The CDR3 coding sequence is TGTGCCAGCATTCCAACGCCGGGTCTCTCGAACCCTAACTATGGCTACACCTTC. Translation: CASIPTPGLSNPNYGYTF.

V gene TRBV13 combines with J gene TRBJ1-2; D gene uncertain. Trimming stripped 2 bases from V and 0 bases from J, with 13 bases between. This CDR3 is 16 amino acids long. Looked up from germline, CDR1 is PRHDT and CDR2 is FYEKMQ (reference sequence). The CDR3 loop is CASSLHVLAPNYGYTF. The CDR3, as DNA: TGTGCCAGCAGCTTACATGTGCTGGCGCCTAACTATGGCTACACCTTC.

CDR3 sequence: CASSKGDAQETQYF. CDR3 coding DNA: TGTGCCAGCAGCAAAGGGGACGCCCAAGAGACCCAGTACTTC. The J gene is TRBJ2-5, the V gene TRBV11-3; D could derive from TRBD1 or TRBD2 (5 bases each). Germline loops: CDR1 SGHNT, CDR2 YENEEA. The germline V and J ends were trimmed by 5 bases and 1 base, with 11 bases remaining between them. The CDR3 spans 14 residues. The entire variable domain, with the rest obtained from reference TRBV11-3 and TRBJ2-5, is as follows: EAGVVQSPRYKIIEKKQPVAFWCNPISGHNTLYWYLQNLGQGPELLIRYENEEAVDDSQLPKDRFSAERLKGVDSTLKIQPAELGDSAVYLCASSKGDAQETQYFGPGTRLLVL.

V is TRBV29-1 and J is TRBJ2-3; TRBD2 is a possible D gene (6 bases). This CDR3 comprises 15 residues. Trimming stripped 4 bases from V and 1 base from J, with 15 bases between. Germline lookup yields CDR1 SQVTM and CDR2 ANQGSEA. The CDR3 loop reads CSVVIREEGTDTQYF. DNA of the CDR3: TGCAGCGTTGTGATAAGGGAGGAAGGCACAGATACGCAGTATTTT.

V and J are TRBV6-6 and TRBJ1-6; no firm D call. The germline V and J ends were trimmed by 2 bases and 12 bases, with 14 bases remaining between them. The germline V gene encodes CDR1 MNHNY and CDR2 SVGAGI (reference sequence). This CDR3 region has 14 residues. CDR3 in amino acids: CASSYVGSKGPLHF. CDR3 in DNA: TGTGCCAGCAGTTACGTTGGGTCTAAGGGACCCCTCCACTTT.

This rearrangement joins TRBV28 to TRBJ1-5, with D hard to call. The V gene's germline CDR1 is MDHEN and CDR2 SYDVKM. V lost 8 bases to trimming and J lost 9 bases, with 11 bases between them. This CDR3 is 11 amino acids long. The CDR3 spells CASDNGMPQHF. DNA of the CDR3: TGTGCCAGCGACAACGGGATGCCCCAGCATTTT.

The chain combines TRBV19 with TRBJ2-1, with 9 positions matching TRBD2. Germline assignment: CDR1 LNHDA and CDR2 SQIVND (reference sequence). V lost 8 bases, J lost 8 bases, and 16 bases stayed unmatched. The CDR3 is 16 amino acids. CDR3 region: CASCDILERGADEQFF. CDR3 in DNA: TGTGCCAGTTGCGACATATTGGAGCGGGGGGCAGATGAGCAGTTCTTC.

The chain has TRBV14 and TRBJ2-7; TRBD1 aligns across 9 bases. The length of the CDR3 is 15 residues. Germline CDR1 is SGHDN and CDR2 is FVKESK. J was trimmed by 3 bases and V by 1 base; bases with no gene match: 4. As DNA, the CDR3 is TGTGCCAGCAGCCAAGGGACAGGGGTATACTACGAGCAGTACTTC. This codes for CASSQGTGVYYEQYF.

In its sample, this clone was seen once. The chain uses TRBV3-1 (or the pseudogene TRBV3-2) and TRBJ1-5; D perhaps matches TRBD1 (5 bases). The CDR3 is 17 residues long. Per the germline V gene, CDR1 is LGHDT and CDR2 is YNNKEL (reference sequence). The V and J ends lost 1 base and 3 bases respectively, with 16 bases between them. This CDR3 is CASSQGRGPTSNQPQHF. Written as DNA, the CDR3 is TGTGCCAGCAGCCAAGGGAGGGGACCGACTTCCAATCAGCCCCAGCATTTT.